This T cell receptor (beta chain) is from a study of breast tumors, draining lymph nodes, adjacent tissues. Study-wide results and caveats: Findings are consistent with lymph node origin and intratumoral expansion of most tumor T cells. Data only fit, rather than demonstrated, lymph node origin of most tumor T cells. Luminal-like breast cancer showed significantly greater tumor-nontumor repertoire similarity than basal-like breast cancer did. Tumors had less TCR diversity than lymph nodes, more than nontumor tissue.

TCRdb fed the multiplex PCR reads into MiXCR, producing one record per CDR3 protein. The sample has around 150,000 distinct CDR3 sequences; 30% to 35% are singletons. Germline V gives CDR1 LGHNA, CDR2 YNFKEQ. V was pared by 1 base and J by 9 bases, with 0 bases between. This CDR3 comprises 10 residues. This clonotype appeared a few times. Antigen specificity is unknown. Breast cancer patients provided tissue from their axillary draining lymph nodes. The chain carries TRBV4-2 and TRBJ2-2; D remains unclear. The receptor was isolated from a female donor with breast cancer. Some clones in this sample may be carry-over from other donors' samples. Sequencing was done on a sample of axillary lymph node tissue. The CDR3 nucleotides are TGTGCCAGCAGCCAAGGGGAGCTGTTTTTT. Amino acid sequence: CASSQGELFF.